The 8 T cell receptor beta chains in this list originate from one sample, sequenced in a study of T cell repertoires in cytomegalovirus infection. TCRdb re-called the reads through MiXCR, storing one row per CDR3 protein. The table includes a few hundred thousand distinct CDR3 sequences, 18% detected once. Sequencing input: PBMCs. The source is a human donor in good health (CMV status not recorded). Some clones in this sample may be carry-over from other donors' samples.

This clonotype appeared a few times. The chain is built from TRBV9 and TRBJ2-3; 7 positions agree with TRBD1. This CDR3 is built from 15 residues. Germline assignment: CDR1 SGDLS and CDR2 YYNGEE. The V segment lost 2 bases and the J segment 1 base; nucleotides outside the gene matches: 4. This CDR3 is CASSVRQGGTDTQYF. In DNA, the CDR3 is TGTGCCAGCAGCGTGAGACAGGGTGGCACAGATACGCAGTATTTT.

The table lists this clonotype with many counts. V usage is TRBV20-1 and J usage is TRBJ1-1; D not resolved. The V end lost 5 bases, the J end lost 3 bases, and 19 bases lay between the germline ends. The CDR3 has 15 residues. Per germline, CDR1 DFQATT and CDR2 SNEGSKA (reference sequence). CDR3: CSAPLRPDSDTEAFF. Written as DNA, the CDR3 is TGCAGTGCTCCTCTTCGACCCGATTCGGACACTGAAGCTTTCTTT.

CDR3 coding DNA: TGTGCCAGCAGCCCAAGGGGGTCGCGCACTGAAGCTTTCTTT. Protein: CASSPRGSRTEAFF. V gene TRBV11-2 combines with J gene TRBJ1-1; perhaps TRBD1 as D (6 bases). The CDR3 runs 14 residues. The germline V gene has CDR1 SGHAT and CDR2 FQNNGV. V was pared by 5 bases and J by 4 bases, with 14 bases between.

This clonotype was recorded at least ten times. V is TRBV7-2 and J is TRBJ2-5; TRBD1 agrees at 9 bases. V shed 3 bases and J 4 bases; nucleotides not matched to a gene: 3. The CDR3 is made up of 14 amino acids. Germline assignment: CDR1 SGHTA and CDR2 FQGNSA. The CDR3 loop is CASSFQTGGETQYF. Here the CDR3 DNA reads TGTGCCAGCAGCTTCCAGACAGGGGGAGAGACCCAGTACTTC. The full variable domain, its missing parts supplied by reference TRBV7-2 and TRBJ2-5, is GAGVSQSPSNKVTEKGKDVELRCDPISGHTALYWYRQSLGQGLEFLIYFQGNSAPDKSGLPSDRFSAERTGGSVSTLTIQRTQQEDSAVYLCASSFQTGGETQYFGPGTRLLVL.

This clonotype was detected a few times. The chain uses TRBV11-2 and TRBJ1-2; D call uncertain. Germline V gene sequence: CDR1 SGHAT, CDR2 FQNNGV. The CDR3 totals 15 residues. V was clipped by 1 base and J by 4 bases, with 13 bases between them. The CDR3 coding sequence is TGTGCCAGCAGCTTAGGACACTCAGACCCCTATGGCTACACCTTC. It translates to CASSLGHSDPYGYTF.

The J gene is TRBJ2-3, the V gene TRBV6-5; 11 nucleotides line up with TRBD2. The CDR3 has 17 amino acids. CDR1 and CDR2 from the germline V gene are MNHEY and SVGAGI. Trimming cost V 6 bases and J 4 bases; bases outside gene matches: 12. The CDR3 nucleotides are TGTGCCAGCAGAGGGACCCCCGGGACTAGCGGATCAGATACGCAGTATTTT. Translated, it gives CASRGTPGTSGSDTQYF.

This clonotype was counted only a few times. The genes are TRBV12-3 or TRBV12-4 and TRBJ2-5; TRBD2 agrees at 7 bases. V lost 5 bases to trimming and J lost 5 bases; unmatched junction nucleotides: 8. The CDR3 consists of 14 residues. Here the CDR3 DNA reads TGTGCCAGCAGTCCGGGACCCGGGGGGGAGACCCAGTACTTC. It specifies CASSPGPGGETQYF.

This clonotype has ten or more counts. The chain combines TRBV7-6 with TRBJ1-4; D remains unclear. CDR1 is SGHVS and CDR2 is FNYEAQ in the germline V gene. The length of the CDR3 is 15 residues. V was trimmed by 5 bases and J by 2 bases, leaving 12 bases between them. The CDR3 DNA is TGTGCCAGCAGCCGTGGGGTCCGCACTAATGAAAAACTGTTTTTT. It codes for CASSRGVRTNEKLFF.